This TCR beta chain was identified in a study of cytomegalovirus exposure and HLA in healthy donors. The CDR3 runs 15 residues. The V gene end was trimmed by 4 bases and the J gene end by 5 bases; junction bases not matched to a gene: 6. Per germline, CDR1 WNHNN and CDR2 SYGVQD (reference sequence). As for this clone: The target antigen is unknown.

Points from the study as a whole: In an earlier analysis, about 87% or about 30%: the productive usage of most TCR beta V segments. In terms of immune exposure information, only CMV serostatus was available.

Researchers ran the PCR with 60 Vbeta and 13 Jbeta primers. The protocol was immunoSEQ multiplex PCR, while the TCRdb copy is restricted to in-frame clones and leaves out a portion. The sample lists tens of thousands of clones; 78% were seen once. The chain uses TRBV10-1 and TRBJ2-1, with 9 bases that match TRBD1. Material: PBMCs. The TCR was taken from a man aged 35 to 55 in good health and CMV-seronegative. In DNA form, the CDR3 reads TGCGCCAGCAGTGGAGGACAGGGGATGAACAATGAGCAGTTCTTC. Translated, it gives CASSGGQGMNNEQFF.